Only a few counts were recorded for the clone carrying this T cell receptor beta chain. Germline V lookup: CDR1 LNHDA, CDR2 SQIVND (reference sequence). V lost 5 bases to trimming and J lost 7 bases, with 12 bases between them. The CDR3 is 14 residues long. This specimen belongs to a study of blood T cell repertoires in COVID-19. For the study at large: Acute and convalescent COVID-19 samples came from the United States, Italy and Spain. Sample material is recorded as cDNA or gDNA derived from T cells, B-cell-depleted T cells, or PBMCs.

The repertoire was sequenced with immunoSEQ multiplex PCR; TCRdb's copy has only in-frame clones and lacks some. The table has 470,000 or so clones, around 89% seen once; the top ten hold roughly 4%. This clonotype originated in a woman aged 25 to 45 with acute or convalescent COVID-19. Specimen: peripheral blood. This sequence joins TRBV19 and TRBJ1-6; D unclear. Here the CDR3 reads CASSVRPSNSPLHF. CDR3 bases: TGTGCCAGTAGTGTCAGGCCTTCGAATTCACCCCTCCACTTT.